The next 24 T cell receptor beta chains were all read from a single sample in a study of control samples from healthy donors and cancer patients. This table comes from immunoSEQ multiplex PCR, and its TCRdb copy is limited to in-frame clones, with some not included. Among tens of thousands of clones listed, 90% to 95% were seen once. The sequencing input was blood. The receptor source for this set is a man aged 45-65 years in good health.

The CDR3 bases are TGTGCCAGCAGTTTGACTCAGGGAACTTATGGCTACACCTTC. Its translation is CASSLTQGTYGYTF. The chain is built from TRBV6-6 and TRBJ1-2, with a possible D match to TRBD1 (5 bases). Trimming took 4 bases from V and 5 from J, leaving 14 bases between them. The CDR3 covers 14 residues. Germline V gene sequence: CDR1 MNHNY, CDR2 SVGAGI (reference sequence).

This clone appeared a few times. This chain uses TRBV2 with TRBJ1-5, with D hard to call. The CDR3 contains 15 residues. The V gene lost 3 bases and the J gene lost 2 bases, with 11 bases spanning the gap. In germline, CDR1 is SNHLY, CDR2 FYNNEI. CDR3 sequence (DNA): TGTGCCAGCAGTGAGTCCACGGCGGGCAATCAGCCCCAGCATTTT. Its protein product is CASSESTAGNQPQHF.

This clone was found a few times. This chain links TRBV11-2 with TRBJ2-1; D may be TRBD1 (5 bases). Germline V gene lookup returns CDR1 SGHAT and CDR2 FQNNGV. With 4 bases removed from V and 8 bases from J, the gap between germline ends came to 18 bases. CDR3 length equals 15 residues. CDR3 in DNA: TGTGCCAGCAGCTACCCGGCACAGGTCGGCGATGAGCAGTTCTTC. Protein product: CASSYPAQVGDEQFF. The full variable domain, in which reference TRBV11-2 and TRBJ2-1 provide the parts outside the CDR3, is EAGVAQSPRYKIIEKRQSVAFWCNPISGHATLYWYQQILGQGPKLLIQFQNNGVVDDSQLPKDRFSAERLKGVDSTLKIQPAKLEDSAVYLCASSYPAQVGDEQFFGPGTRLTVL.

V usage is TRBV19 and J usage is TRBJ2-4; TRBD1 matches at 7 bases. The germline V gene has CDR1 LNHDA and CDR2 SQIVND (reference sequence). CDR3 length: 15 residues. The V segment lost 6 bases and the J segment 0 bases; nucleotides outside the gene matches: 5. The CDR3 protein is CASRGTALAKNIQYF. In DNA, the CDR3 is TGTGCCAGTAGGGGGACAGCCTTAGCCAAAAACATTCAGTACTTC.

The chain carries TRBV10-2 and TRBJ1-3; D remains unclear. The CDR3 extends over 14 amino acids. Trimming removed 2 bases at V and 1 base at J, with 6 bases between. CDR1 and CDR2 from the germline V gene are WSHSY and SAAADI. This CDR3 is CASSEQGSGNTIYF. CDR3 in DNA: TGCGCCAGCAGTGAGCAAGGATCTGGAAACACCATATATTTT.

The count of this clone is one. The chain couples TRBV3-1 (or the pseudogene TRBV3-2) to TRBJ1-5; D gene unclear. Germline V gene data show CDR1 as LGHDT and CDR2 as YNNKEL (reference sequence). V lost 1 base to trimming and J lost 7 bases, with 5 bases between them. This CDR3 is 12 amino acids long. Here the CDR3 reads CASSQVIQPQHF. The CDR3 DNA follows: TGTGCCAGCAGCCAAGTAATCCAGCCCCAGCATTTT.

The CDR3 DNA reads as TGTGCTAGTGGTTGGGGGGGGTCGGGCCTTCAAGGTGAAAAACTGTTTTTT. It codes for CASGWGGSGLQGEKLFF. The chain has TRBV12-5 and TRBJ1-4; tentatively, D is TRBD1 (5 bases). The germline V and J ends were trimmed by 4 bases and 7 bases, with 22 bases remaining between them. The CDR3 totals 17 residues. Germline loops: CDR1 LGHNT, CDR2 FRNRAP.

The gene calls are TRBV7-2 and TRBJ1-2, with TRBD1 matching 7 bases. With 0 bases clipped from V and 8 bases from J, the junction kept 6 bases outside the gene matches. The germline CDR1 and CDR2 sequences are SGHTA and FQGNSA. This CDR3 is built from 14 residues. The CDR3 here is CASSLAQQGFGYTF. The CDR3 DNA follows: TGTGCCAGCAGCTTAGCCCAACAGGGGTTCGGCTACACCTTC.

Here the CDR3 reads CASSLTIGNTIYF. DNA of the CDR3: TGTGCCAGCAGCTTAACTATCGGAAACACCATATATTTT. The chain recombines TRBV11-2 with TRBJ1-3; D is undetermined. V lost 2 bases to trimming and J lost 4 bases, with 6 bases between them. This CDR3 comprises 13 residues. Germline lookup yields CDR1 SGHAT and CDR2 FQNNGV.

V usage is TRBV6-2 or TRBV6-3 and J usage is TRBJ1-4, with TRBD1 as a possible D gene (5 bases). V was shortened by 4 bases and J by 10 bases, with 7 bases between the two germline ends. The V gene's germline CDR1 is MNHEY and CDR2 SVGEGT. The CDR3 runs 11 residues. Here the CDR3 reads CASSFDRKLFF. For the CDR3, the DNA is TGTGCCAGCAGTTTCGACAGAAAACTGTTTTTT.

The J gene is TRBJ2-3, the V gene TRBV5-1; possible D gene TRBD2, 6 bases. The length of the CDR3 is 13 residues. V dropped 4 bases and J dropped 2 bases, with 8 bases sitting between them. In germline, CDR1 is SGHRS, CDR2 YFSETQ. CDR3 nucleotides: TGCGCCAGCAGCCGGGACTTCACAGATACGCAGTATTTT. Amino acids: CASSRDFTDTQYF.

The genes are TRBV19 and TRBJ2-7, with a weak D call TRBD1 (6 bases). The germline gives CDR1 LNHDA, CDR2 SQIVND (reference sequence). The length of the CDR3 is 14 residues. V lost 7 bases and J 3 bases, leaving 16 bases between the germline ends. The CDR3 sequence: CASTPRGQVYEQYF. The CDR3, as DNA: TGTGCCAGTACTCCTAGGGGACAAGTCTACGAGCAGTACTTC.

The chain is built from TRBV5-1 and TRBJ2-3; the D is unclear. V lost 0 bases and J lost 6, with 11 bases in between. Germline-derived CDR1 and CDR2 are SGHRS and YFSETQ. This CDR3 region has 14 residues. CDR3 coding DNA: TGCGCCAGCAGCTTGGGACTGACCCGGGATACGCAGTATTTT. Protein sequence: CASSLGLTRDTQYF.

The chain couples TRBV4-1 to TRBJ1-1, with TRBD1 matching over 7 bases. The J segment lost 7 bases and the V segment lost 4 bases, leaving 18 bases of the junction unmatched. The CDR3 length is 17 residues. Germline values: CDR1 MGHRA, CDR2 YSYEKL. The CDR3 region has the DNA TGCGCCAGCAGCCCATCCATCGGGACAGTTAGAATGGATGAAGCTTTCTTT. It translates to CASSPSIGTVRMDEAFF.

The chain combines TRBV21-1 with TRBJ1-2. TRBV21-1 is recorded as a pseudogene. The CDR3 contains 16 residues. The CDR3 region has the DNA TGTGCCAGCAGCAAGGAGGAGGCAGGTAATTCCTATGGCTACACCTTC. Encoded protein: CASSKEEAGNSYGYTF.

This clone came up a few times. The gene calls are TRBV10-2 and TRBJ1-1; D call uncertain. Per germline, CDR1 WSHSY and CDR2 SAAADI. V lost 6 bases and J 1 base, leaving 9 bases between the germline ends. This CDR3 spans 13 amino acids. DNA for the CDR3: TGCGCCAGCAGCCTATCTCGGAACACTGAAGCTTTCTTT. It encodes CASSLSRNTEAFF.

The chain recombines TRBV9 with TRBJ2-2; D is undetermined. The CDR3 spans 13 residues. V was pared by 6 bases and J by 2 bases, with 8 bases between. In germline, CDR1 is SGDLS, CDR2 YYNGEE. The CDR3 nucleotides are TGTGCCAGCAACAGAGTAAACACCGGGGAGCTGTTTTTT. Translating gives CASNRVNTGELFF.

The chain links TRBV3-1 (or the pseudogene TRBV3-2) to TRBJ2-5; D not resolved. The CDR3 totals 17 residues. Trimming removed 1 base from V and 1 base from J, with 16 bases in between. Germline V CDR1 and CDR2: LGHDT, YNNKEL (reference sequence). As DNA, the CDR3 is TGTGCCAGCAGCCAAGGGGCAAGGAGTAGTGGCCAAGAGACCCAGTACTTC. Its protein is CASSQGARSSGQETQYF.

The V gene is TRBV7-8, the J gene TRBJ2-2; D is unresolved. CDR3 size: 15 residues. Germline CDR1 SGHVS, CDR2 FQNEAQ. V lost 6 bases, J lost 5 bases, and 16 bases lay in between. The CDR3 bases are TGTGCCAGCAGGCTAACCGGGTCGCCGACCGGGGAGCTGTTTTTT. As protein: CASRLTGSPTGELFF. The variable domain in full, completed from reference TRBV7-8 and TRBJ2-2, reads GAGVSQSPRYKVAKRGQDVALRCDPISGHVSLFWYQQALGQGPEFLTYFQNEAQLDKSGLPSDRFFAERPEGSVSTLKIQRTQQEDSAVYLCASRLTGSPTGELFFGEGSRLTVL.

CDR3 sequence: CATSGASFSYEQYF. In nucleotides, the CDR3 is TGTGCCACCAGCGGGGCTAGCTTCTCCTACGAGCAGTACTTC. V gene TRBV15 combines with J gene TRBJ2-7; the D gene could be TRBD1 or TRBD2 (5 bases each). CDR1 is LNHNV and CDR2 is YYDKDF in the germline V gene (reference sequence). The CDR3 length is 14 residues. The germline V and J ends were trimmed by 5 bases and 0 bases, with 11 bases remaining between them.

The chain carries TRBV12-3 or TRBV12-4 and TRBJ2-5; D is uncertain. Trimming cost V 1 base and J 8 bases, with 8 bases left between them. The CDR3 loop spans 12 amino acids. The CDR3 sequence is CASSLDGITQYF. The CDR3 DNA sequence: TGTGCCAGCAGTTTAGATGGGATAACCCAGTACTTC.

This clone was seen only once. The chain recombines TRBV30 with TRBJ1-2; maybe TRBD1 (5 bases). Per germline, CDR1 GTSNPN and CDR2 SVGIG (reference sequence). Trimming stripped 3 bases from V and 7 bases from J, with 15 bases between. CDR3 length: 13 amino acids. CDR3 nucleotides: TGTGCCTGGAGCGGTGGGACGGTGAGTGGCTACACCTTC. This translates into CAWSGGTVSGYTF.

V is TRBV3-1 (or the pseudogene TRBV3-2) and J is TRBJ1-1; TRBD1 aligns across 8 bases. The CDR3 consists of 14 residues. J lost 6 bases, V lost 1 base, and 4 bases had no gene match. Looked up from germline, CDR1 is LGHDT and CDR2 is YNNKEL (reference sequence). CDR3 bases: TGTGCCAGCAGCCAAGGTATACAGGGGGCTGAAGCTTTCTTT. Translating gives CASSQGIQGAEAFF.

This clone was counted once. The chain couples TRBV29-1 to TRBJ2-7, with D tentatively TRBD1 or TRBD2 (5 bases each). CDR3 length: 12 amino acids. CDR1 and CDR2 (germline): SQVTM, ANQGSEA. V dropped 4 bases and J dropped 4 bases, with 11 bases sitting between them. The CDR3 region is CSVGRGLYEQYF. In DNA, the CDR3 is TGCAGCGTTGGACGGGGCCTTTACGAGCAGTACTTC.